The 19 T cell receptor beta chains given below trace back to one sample, sequenced in a study of spatial heterogeneity in lung cancer (dated by TCRdb to between 2017 and 2020). Their antigens remain unidentified. The sample's time point label is to be understood as: sample taken at primary tumor resection. Summary of the overall study and its limitations: A correlation was observed between the number of expanded intratumoral alpha and beta TCRs and the tumor nonsynonymous mutation count.

The protocol used for the library was 5' RACE. Instrument on record: NextSeq 500. The public reads were run again by TCRdb, first through fastp at Q25 and then through MiXCR, and only productive beta chains were kept. A single entry per CDR3 protein holds the most common genes and DNA from its merged rows. Counted in this sample were 6,500 to 9,000 distinct CDR3 sequences; approximately 20% of them appeared once. The ten largest account for about 12% of the sample. Sequenced here: lung tumor tissue, sampled at surgery. The receptors derive from a female donor with early-stage non-small cell lung cancer.

The rearrangement links TRBV28 to TRBJ1-2, with D perhaps matching TRBD1 (6 bases). Trimming removed 4 bases from V and 4 bases from J, with 10 bases in between. Germline CDR1 is MDHEN and CDR2 is SYDVKM. There are 13 residues in the CDR3. This chain's CDR3 is CASSSGQLYGYTF. As DNA, the CDR3 is TGTGCCAGCAGTTCTGGACAGCTCTATGGCTACACCTTC.

By sample share, this clonotype is hyperexpanded. The gene calls are TRBV3-1 and TRBJ2-1; the D gene is possibly TRBD1 (6 bases). V lost 5 bases and J 4 bases, leaving 9 bases between the germline ends. This CDR3 is built from 13 residues. The V gene's germline CDR1 is LGHDT and CDR2 YNNKEL (reference sequence). CDR3 sequence (DNA): TGTGCCAGCAGCTCCACAGGGTACAATGAGCAGTTCTTC. Encoded protein: CASSSTGYNEQFF.

The gene calls are TRBV28 and TRBJ1-4; unclear D gene. Germline CDR1 and CDR2: MDHEN and SYDVKM. CDR3 length equals 12 residues. V gave up 4 bases and J gave up 9 bases, with 9 bases separating them. The chain's CDR3 is CASSSLQQKLFF. In DNA form, the CDR3 reads TGTGCCAGCAGTTCCTTACAGCAAAAACTGTTTTTT.

In its sample, this clonotype was seen a few times. The rearrangement uses TRBV4-1 and TRBJ1-4; possible D gene TRBD1, 5 bases. Germline V gene data show CDR1 as MGHRA and CDR2 as YSYEKL. This CDR3 spans 19 amino acids. Between the trimmed V and J ends, which lost 1 base and 2 bases, there was a span of 20 bases. In DNA form, the CDR3 reads TGCGCCAGCAGCCAAGGATACACCGCCGGGACGGCGACTAATGAAAAACTGTTTTTT. Its translation is CASSQGYTAGTATNEKLFF.

This clonotype occurred a few times. V is TRBV10-2 and J is TRBJ1-4; unclear D gene. CDR1 is WSHSY and CDR2 is SAAADI in the germline V gene. V shed 7 bases and J shed 4 bases, with 13 bases lying between them. The CDR3 is 14 amino acids. The CDR3 loop is CASTPSIYNEKLFF. The DNA for the CDR3 is TGCGCCAGCACCCCCTCCATCTATAATGAAAAACTGTTTTTT.

This clonotype appeared a few times. CDR3 amino acids: CASSIGQRFYNEQFF. The CDR3 nucleotides read TGTGCCAGCAGCATCGGACAGAGGTTCTACAATGAGCAGTTCTTC. The chain employs TRBV5-6 and TRBJ2-1, with TRBD1 as a possible D gene (6 bases). Germline CDR1 SGHDT, CDR2 YYEEEE. Trimming shortened V by 4 bases and J by 3 bases, and 14 bases separated the two germline ends. The CDR3 sequence is 15 residues long.

This clonotype turned up a few times. This chain links TRBV7-8 with TRBJ2-5; the D gene is possibly TRBD1 (7 bases). The germline V and J ends were trimmed by 2 bases and 3 bases, with 16 bases remaining between them. Germline CDR1 reads SGHVS; CDR2 reads FQNEAQ. The CDR3 has 16 amino acids. The CDR3 loop is CASSLIRQGEEETQYF. CDR3 in DNA: TGTGCCAGCAGCTTAATTAGGCAGGGGGAGGAAGAGACCCAGTACTTC. The full variable domain, with the rest looked up from reference TRBV7-8 and TRBJ2-5, is GAGVSQSPRYKVAKRGQDVALRCDPISGHVSLFWYQQALGQGPEFLTYFQNEAQLDKSGLPSDRFFAERPEGSVSTLKIQRTQQEDSAVYLCASSLIRQGEEETQYFGPGTRLLVL.

In its sample, this clonotype ranks as medium-sized. The rearrangement links TRBV28 to TRBJ1-6; 11 bases align to TRBD1. The CDR3 covers 20 residues. J lost 0 bases, V lost 5 bases, and 12 bases had no gene match. From germline, CDR1 is MDHEN and CDR2 SYDVKM. The CDR3: CASSEAGTGGFGSYNSPLHF. Written as DNA, the CDR3 is TGTGCCAGCAGTGAAGCCGGGACAGGGGGATTTGGCTCCTATAATTCACCCCTCCACTTT.

In its sample, this clonotype was seen a few times. This rearrangement joins TRBV6-5 to TRBJ1-2; perhaps TRBD1 as D (5 bases). Germline CDR1 is MNHEY and CDR2 is SVGAGI. The germline V and J ends were trimmed by 4 bases and 4 bases, with 13 bases remaining between them. There are 14 residues in the CDR3. The CDR3 bases are TGTGCCAGCAGTTTCGCCCATGGGGCCTATGGCTACACCTTC. This codes for CASSFAHGAYGYTF.

CDR3 sequence: CASSERGNTEAFF. CDR3 sequence (DNA): TGTGCCAGCAGTGAAAGGGGGAACACTGAAGCTTTCTTT. V and J are TRBV6-1 and TRBJ1-1, with D maybe TRBD1 (5 bases). Trimming stripped 2 bases from V and 1 base from J, with 5 bases between. Germline lookup yields CDR1 MNHNS and CDR2 SASEGT. The CDR3 length is 13 residues.

V usage is TRBV6-6 and J usage is TRBJ2-4, with TRBD2 matching over 14 bases. The CDR3 covers 19 residues. CDR1 and CDR2 from the germline V gene are MNHNY and SVGAGI (reference sequence). V shed 0 bases and J 0 bases; nucleotides not matched to a gene: 4. The CDR3 is CASSYSRLAGGLAKNIQYF. CDR3 DNA sequence: TGTGCCAGCAGTTACTCGAGACTAGCGGGGGGGTTAGCCAAAAACATTCAGTACTTC.

Regarding this clonotype: A much larger clone differs by one base, so this may be a read error. The chain carries TRBV11-2 and TRBJ1-2; tentative D call: TRBD1 (5 bases). CDR1 is SGHAT and CDR2 is FQNNGV in the germline V gene. V was pared by 5 bases and J by 8 bases, with 12 bases between. The CDR3 totals 12 residues. CDR3 loop: CASSRKGRGYTF. For the CDR3, the DNA is TGTGCCAGCAGCCGAAAGGGGCGCGGCTACACCTTC. The variable domain in full, completed from reference TRBV11-2 and TRBJ1-2, reads EAGVAQSPRYKIIEKRQSVAFWCNPISGHATLYWYQQILGQGPKLLIQFQNNGVVDDSQLPKDRFSAERLKGVDSTLKIQPAKLEDSAVYLCASSRKGRGYTFGSGTRLTVV.

This clonotype showed up just a few times. This chain uses TRBV12-3 or TRBV12-4 with TRBJ2-5; D is unresolved. Trimming pared 3 bases from V and 5 bases from J, leaving 7 bases between. This CDR3 spans 12 amino acids. The CDR3 bases are TGTGCCAGCAGTTTCGATGGGGAGACCCAGTACTTC. Its translation is CASSFDGETQYF.

This clonotype turned up a few times. The chain joins TRBV12-5 to TRBJ2-1; D is undetermined. Germline V gene sequence: CDR1 LGHNT, CDR2 FRNRAP. CDR3 length: 14 residues. V was clipped by 2 bases and J by 5 bases, with 10 bases between them. Here the CDR3 reads CASGLPLGNNEQFF. The CDR3 DNA reads as TGTGCTAGTGGTTTGCCTCTAGGCAACAATGAGCAGTTCTTC. Combining the CDR3 with reference TRBV12-5 and TRBJ2-1 gives the whole variable domain DARVTQTPRHKVTEMGQEVTMRCQPILGHNTVFWYRQTMMQGLELLAYFRNRAPLDDSGMPKDRFSAEMPDATLATLKIQPSEPRDSAVYFCASGLPLGNNEQFFGPGTRLTVL.

The chain is built from TRBV19 and TRBJ1-4; D call uncertain. V was trimmed by 5 bases and J by 4 bases, leaving 8 bases between them. The CDR3 sequence is 13 residues long. Germline assignment: CDR1 LNHDA and CDR2 SQIVND (reference sequence). The CDR3, as DNA: TGTGCCAGTAGTTGGAGGCATAATGAAAAACTGTTTTTT. This gives the protein CASSWRHNEKLFF.

This chain joins TRBV11-1 and TRBJ2-1; D unresolved. The CDR3 is made up of 13 amino acids. Germline-derived CDR1 and CDR2 are SGHAT and FQDESV (reference sequence). The V and J ends lost 5 bases and 6 bases respectively, with 11 bases between them. CDR3 bases: TGTGCCAGCAGCGACCAAACGAGCAATGAGCAGTTCTTC. Translated: CASSDQTSNEQFF.

This clonotype is categorized as medium-sized (0.01 to 0.1%). An end of the junction does not agree with germline; a read error may underlie this. This CDR3 is CEHGDLAKNIQYF. CDR3 coding DNA: TGCGAACACGGGGATCTAGCCAAAAACATTCAGTACTTC. This chain connects TRBV6-2 or TRBV6-3 to TRBJ2-4, with a tentative D call TRBD2 (5 bases). CDR1 is MNHEY, CDR2 SVGEGT, per germline. The CDR3 length is 13 residues.

This clonotype is termed large. The J gene is TRBJ1-5, the V gene TRBV6-5; D unclear. The CDR3 sequence is 15 residues long. Per the germline V gene, CDR1 is MNHEY and CDR2 is SVGAGI. V shed 4 bases and J shed 1 base, with 11 bases lying between them. The CDR3 sequence is CASSLGSGSNQPQHF. The CDR3 region has the DNA TGTGCCAGCAGTTTGGGGTCGGGCAGCAATCAGCCCCAGCATTTT.

The rearrangement uses TRBV5-1 and TRBJ2-1, with D tentatively TRBD2 (6 bases). The CDR3 spans 16 residues. With 4 bases removed from V and 0 bases from J, the gap between germline ends came to 14 bases. Germline V gives CDR1 SGHRS, CDR2 YFSETQ. The CDR3 nucleotides read TGCGCCAGCAGCCCCAATAGCGGTAGCTCCTACAATGAGCAGTTCTTC. Residues: CASSPNSGSSYNEQFF.